These 28 T cell receptor beta chains were all obtained from the same sample, sequenced in a study of T cell responses to AZD1222 COVID-19 vaccine. Method: immunoSEQ multiplex PCR; TCRdb's copy keeps in-frame clones and lacks some. The data show some 100,000 clones, roughly 89% seen once. This material consisted of peripheral blood, taken on day 0 of AZD1222 vaccination. The receptor set was obtained from an adult in good health.

The V gene is TRBV11-2, the J gene TRBJ1-5, with TRBD1 matching over 7 bases. This CDR3 has 15 residues. CDR1 and CDR2 from the germline V gene are SGHAT and FQNNGV. The ends lost 2 bases at V and 4 bases at J; junction bases unmatched: 5. The CDR3 is CASSLTGVGNQPQHF. DNA of the CDR3: TGTGCCAGCAGCTTAACAGGGGTCGGGAATCAGCCCCAGCATTTT.

The chain carries TRBV7-9 and TRBJ1-6; D call uncertain. Germline V gene sequence: CDR1 SEHNR, CDR2 FQNEAQ (reference sequence). V was shortened by 2 bases and J by 4 bases, with 6 bases between the two germline ends. The CDR3 totals 14 residues. DNA of the CDR3: TGTGCCAGCAGCTTATCCAGTTATAATTCACCCCTCCACTTT. It specifies CASSLSSYNSPLHF.

This chain uses TRBV10-3 with TRBJ1-5, with D hard to call. Trimming stripped 2 bases from V and 1 base from J, with 9 bases between. The CDR3 sequence is 15 residues long. Germline values: CDR1 ENHRY, CDR2 SYGVKD. This chain's CDR3 is CAISETAVSNQPQHF. The CDR3 coding sequence is TGTGCCATCAGTGAGACGGCAGTCAGCAATCAGCCCCAGCATTTT.

Points on this clone: Other DNA sequences in the same sample also yield this CDR3. This chain connects TRBV18 to TRBJ1-2, with 10 positions matching TRBD1. Germline V lookup: CDR1 KGHSH, CDR2 LQKENI. With 3 bases clipped from V and 2 bases from J, the junction kept 0 bases outside the gene matches. The CDR3 length is 14 residues. The CDR3 sequence: CASSPGQGNYGYTF. Here the CDR3 DNA reads TGTGCCAGCTCACCGGGACAGGGGAACTATGGCTACACCTTC.

The rearrangement uses TRBV6-5 and TRBJ1-1; 8 nucleotides agree with TRBD1. Germline values: CDR1 MNHEY, CDR2 SVGAGI. This CDR3 is built from 13 residues. Germline trimming cut 1 base from V and 7 bases from J; bases unmatched to any gene: 2. CDR3 loop: CASSYYGTGEAFF. CDR3 bases: TGTGCCAGCAGTTACTACGGGACAGGTGAAGCTTTCTTT.

The rearrangement uses TRBV12-3 or TRBV12-4 and TRBJ2-3; perhaps D is TRBD1 or TRBD2 (5 bases each). The CDR3 sequence is 12 residues long. Deletions cut 3 bases from V and 8 bases from J, with 9 bases between. The CDR3: CASSLRGATQYF. DNA of the CDR3: TGTGCCAGCAGTTTGAGGGGCGCTACGCAGTATTTT.

This sequence joins TRBV12-3 or TRBV12-4 and TRBJ2-3; D not certain. This CDR3 region has 12 residues. The V end lost 5 bases, the J end lost 6 bases, and 9 bases lay between the germline ends. The CDR3 region has the DNA TGTGCCAGCAGTCTCCGGGCCGATACGCAGTATTTT. Protein product: CASSLRADTQYF.

V usage is TRBV7-9 and J usage is TRBJ2-1; 9 positions agree with TRBD2. Trimming removed 0 bases from V and 8 bases from J; junction bases left unmatched: 5. CDR3 size: 15 residues. Looked up from germline, CDR1 is SEHNR and CDR2 is FQNEAQ (reference sequence). CDR3 sequence reads: CASSLAVAGVHEQFF. The CDR3 DNA follows: TGTGCCAGCAGCTTAGCTGTAGCGGGGGTGCATGAGCAGTTCTTC.

As concerns this clone: This specimen includes other DNA sequences encoding the same CDR3. V gene TRBV7-9 combines with J gene TRBJ1-2; D ambiguous. Germline CDR1 is SEHNR and CDR2 is FQNEAQ (reference sequence). Trimming took 1 base from V and 4 from J, leaving 13 bases between them. The CDR3 is 15 amino acids. DNA for the CDR3: TGTGCCAGCAGCTTAGTACGGGGAGGCGGCTATGGCTACACCTTC. It yields the protein CASSLVRGGGYGYTF.

The chain couples TRBV30 to TRBJ1-1; D remains unclear. The CDR3 sequence is 12 residues long. V shed 4 bases and J shed 4 bases, with 10 bases lying between them. The germline V gene has CDR1 GTSNPN and CDR2 SVGIG (reference sequence). CDR3 nucleotide sequence: TGTGCCTGGACCCCGGGTACCACTGAAGCTTTCTTT. Amino acid sequence: CAWTPGTTEAFF.

The chain recombines TRBV27 with TRBJ2-1; 10 nucleotides line up with TRBD2. From germline, CDR1 is MNHEY and CDR2 SMNVEV (reference sequence). Unmatched junction bases numbered 19, after V lost 4 bases and J lost 7 bases. The CDR3 spans 19 residues. The CDR3 sequence is CASSWPRGRAGGPGNEQFF. The CDR3 nucleotides are TGTGCCAGCAGTTGGCCGAGGGGGCGAGCGGGAGGGCCGGGGAATGAGCAGTTCTTC.

The gene calls are TRBV19 and TRBJ2-7, with TRBD1 matching over 7 bases. The CDR3 totals 14 residues. V was pared by 5 bases and J by 2 bases, with 6 bases of the junction left unmatched. The germline V gene encodes CDR1 LNHDA and CDR2 SQIVND (reference sequence). DNA of the CDR3: TGTGCCAGTAGTTTGGGACAGTCTACCTACGAGCAGTACTTC. Protein sequence: CASSLGQSTYEQYF. The full variable domain, with the rest looked up from reference TRBV19 and TRBJ2-7, is DGGITQSPKYLFRKEGQNVTLSCEQNLNHDAMYWYRQDPGQGLRLIYYSQIVNDFQKGDIAEGYSVSREKKESFPLTVTSAQKNPTAFYLCASSLGQSTYEQYFGPGTRLTVT.

J is TRBJ1-6 and V is TRBV27; D call uncertain. CDR1 is MNHEY, CDR2 SMNVEV, per germline (reference sequence). The CDR3 covers 14 residues. Trimming removed 1 base from V and 10 bases from J, with 11 bases in between. The CDR3 DNA reads as TGTGCCAGCAGTTTATTCAGCCTGAGGTCACCCCTCCACTTT. Translation gives CASSLFSLRSPLHF.

V usage is TRBV7-9 and J usage is TRBJ2-3; D is ambiguous. V was cut by 5 bases and J by 0 bases, with 3 bases left in between. Germline V gene data show CDR1 as SEHNR and CDR2 as FQNEAQ (reference sequence). The CDR3 runs 12 residues. DNA of the CDR3: TGTGCCAGCAGCATTAGCACAGATACGCAGTATTTT. As protein: CASSISTDTQYF.

DNA for the CDR3: TGCGCCAGCACGATGGTGGTGCAGAAGATACTTGAAGCTTTCTTT. Translation: CASTMVVQKILEAFF. The chain employs TRBV10-1 and TRBJ1-1; no firm D call. V was shortened by 7 bases and J by 7 bases, with 22 bases between the two germline ends. The CDR3 sequence is 15 residues long. The germline CDR1 and CDR2 sequences are WNHNN and SYGVQD (reference sequence).

The chain carries TRBV5-4 and TRBJ1-2, with D unclear. The length of the CDR3 is 13 residues. Germline V CDR1 and CDR2: SGHNT, YYREEE (reference sequence). V gave up 0 bases and J gave up 4 bases, with 7 bases separating them. CDR3 protein: CASSLDASYGYTF. In DNA, the CDR3 is TGTGCCAGCAGCTTGGACGCGAGCTATGGCTACACCTTC.

This clone was seen once. The chain carries TRBV28 and TRBJ2-1; D unclear. Trimming removed 4 bases from V and 3 bases from J, with 10 bases in between. From germline, CDR1 is MDHEN and CDR2 SYDVKM. This CDR3 has 14 amino acids. CDR3 in amino acids: CASSSATYYNEQFF. DNA for the CDR3: TGTGCCAGCAGTTCCGCGACATACTACAATGAGCAGTTCTTC.

The chain employs TRBV11-3 and TRBJ1-2, with a tentative D call TRBD1 (6 bases). Germline V lookup: CDR1 SGHNT, CDR2 YENEEA. Trimming cost V 6 bases and J 4 bases, with 21 bases left between them. The CDR3 totals 16 residues. CDR3 sequence reads: CASSCPGRTAFYGYTF. CDR3 coding DNA: TGTGCCAGCAGTTGTCCCGGTAGGACAGCCTTCTATGGCTACACCTTC.

The V and J genes are TRBV7-8 and TRBJ1-1; 7 bases fit TRBD1. Germline V gene sequence: CDR1 SGHVS, CDR2 FQNEAQ. The J segment lost 0 bases and the V segment lost 0 bases, leaving 4 bases of the junction unmatched. The CDR3 consists of 16 residues. CDR3 coding DNA: TGTGCCAGCAGCTTAGCCCCTAGGGGGCTGAACACTGAAGCTTTCTTT. The encoded protein is CASSLAPRGLNTEAFF.

The gene calls are TRBV4-1 and TRBJ2-7, with D perhaps being TRBD1 or TRBD2 (7 bases each). CDR1 and CDR2 from the germline V gene are MGHRA and YSYEKL. Trimming cost V 0 bases and J 0 bases, with 12 bases left between them. This CDR3 has 16 amino acids. CDR3 bases: TGCGCCAGCAGCCAAGATCAGGGGGGGGGCTCCTACGAGCAGTACTTC. Amino acid sequence: CASSQDQGGGSYEQYF.

This sequence joins TRBV19 and TRBJ2-3, with a possible D match to TRBD2 (6 bases). Trimming removed 2 bases at V and 10 bases at J, with 13 bases between. Germline-derived CDR1 and CDR2 are LNHDA and SQIVND (reference sequence). The CDR3 has 13 amino acids. CDR3 amino acids: CASSILKGGAQYF. The CDR3 DNA is TGTGCCAGTAGTATACTAAAGGGAGGCGCGCAGTATTTT.

The chain couples TRBV4-1 to TRBJ1-2, with D hard to call. Trimming removed 0 bases from V and 2 bases from J, with 10 bases in between. The CDR3 contains 15 residues. In germline, CDR1 is MGHRA, CDR2 YSYEKL. The chain's CDR3 is CASSQDSSENYGYTF. The CDR3 region has the DNA TGCGCCAGCAGCCAAGATTCCTCAGAAAACTATGGCTACACCTTC.

This clone is a singleton in its sample. The chain couples TRBV5-6 to TRBJ2-1; D may be TRBD2 (6 bases). Germline CDR1 is SGHDT and CDR2 is YYEEEE. This CDR3 has 16 residues. V lost 2 bases to trimming and J lost 3 bases, with 15 bases between them. CDR3 nucleotide sequence: TGTGCCAGCAGCTTACGTCGGGACTCCTTCTACAATGAGCAGTTCTTC. Translated, it gives CASSLRRDSFYNEQFF.

The genes are TRBV19 and TRBJ1-6; D is unclear. V lost 5 bases and J lost 9, with 14 bases in between. Germline CDR1 LNHDA, CDR2 SQIVND (reference sequence). The CDR3 totals 14 residues. CDR3 residues: CASSPSGEFSPLHF. The CDR3 DNA is TGTGCCAGTAGTCCTAGTGGGGAGTTTTCACCCCTCCACTTT.

The chain employs TRBV11-2 and TRBJ1-1, with D possibly being TRBD1 (5 bases). Germline CDR1 reads SGHAT; CDR2 reads FQNNGV. The CDR3 runs to 13 residues. V was pared by 4 bases and J by 4 bases, with 10 bases between. For the CDR3, the DNA is TGTGCCAGCAGCTCGTACAGGAGCACTGAAGCTTTCTTT. Its translation: CASSSYRSTEAFF. Variable domain in full (rest from reference TRBV11-2 and TRBJ1-1): EAGVAQSPRYKIIEKRQSVAFWCNPISGHATLYWYQQILGQGPKLLIQFQNNGVVDDSQLPKDRFSAERLKGVDSTLKIQPAKLEDSAVYLCASSSYRSTEAFFGQGTRLTVV.

CDR3 residues: CASSNRGTNEKLFF. DNA of the CDR3: TGTGCCAGCAGCAATAGGGGTACTAATGAAAAACTGTTTTTT. This rearrangement joins TRBV21-1 to TRBJ1-4; the table assigns TRBD1, which was not confirmed against the DNA. TRBV21-1 is a recognized pseudogene. The CDR3 extends over 14 amino acids.

The chain is built from TRBV6-5 and TRBJ1-6, with a weak D call TRBD1 (5 bases). The CDR3 runs 14 residues. Germline V lookup: CDR1 MNHEY, CDR2 SVGAGI. Trimming stripped 6 bases from V and 7 bases from J, with 13 bases between. Written as DNA, the CDR3 is TGTGCCAGCAGACGCCAGGGTGGGAATTCACCCCTCCACTTT. Translation gives CASRRQGGNSPLHF.

This sequence joins TRBV29-1 and TRBJ2-7; tentatively, D is TRBD1 (5 bases). Trimming cost V 3 bases and J 7 bases, with 13 bases left between them. CDR3 size: 12 residues. Germline lookup yields CDR1 SQVTM and CDR2 ANQGSEA. CDR3 DNA: TGCAGCGTTGAGGTACAGGCAGGGGAGCAGTACTTC. It codes for CSVEVQAGEQYF.